These 5 T cell receptor beta chains were all obtained from the same sample, sequenced in a study of identical twins (dated by TCRdb to 2015 to 2016). The receptor library was made with 5' RACE. Sequencing was carried out with an Illumina HiSeq 2000. TCRdb handled the public reads itself, with Q25 trimming in fastp and clone calling in MiXCR, and kept productive beta chains. CDR3 protein sequences are deduplicated, and each keeps its most common genes and DNA. This sample comprises 300,000 to 400,000 distinct CDR3 sequences, approximately 8.7% of them detected only once. The ten top clones hold roughly 8.9% of the sample. The sample consisted of naive T cells sorted from blood. What this sample's cell subset or site label stands for: cells isolated with a human naive T-cell isolation kit. These receptors came from a woman in her 50s in good health.

This clonotype was picked up many times. The chain links TRBV6-1 to TRBJ1-1; D unclear. The CDR3 consists of 14 residues. CDR1 and CDR2 (germline): MNHNS, SASEGT. V was pared by 1 base and J by 8 bases, with 14 bases between. Written as DNA, the CDR3 is TGTGCCAGCAGTGAAGTTCCGGGTCCCCCCGAAGCTTTCTTT. Translated, it gives CASSEVPGPPEAFF.

The rearrangement joins TRBV7-8 to TRBJ1-4, with no clear D. V gave up 5 bases and J gave up 8 bases, with 15 bases separating them. CDR3 size: 14 residues. CDR1 and CDR2 from the germline V gene are SGHVS and FQNEAQ. The CDR3 spells CASSLRQPEEKLFF. Written as DNA, the CDR3 is TGTGCCAGCAGCCTTAGACAACCCGAAGAAAAACTGTTTTTT.

This clonotype has only a few counts. The genes are TRBV12-3 or TRBV12-4 and TRBJ2-1, with TRBD1 as a possible D gene (6 bases). This CDR3 is built from 13 residues. The V end was cut by 4 bases, the J end by 4 bases, with 8 bases between. In nucleotides, the CDR3 is TGTGCCAGCAGTTCAGGGGTATACAATGAGCAGTTCTTC. Its protein is CASSSGVYNEQFF.

There are many counts of this clonotype. The genes are TRBV21-1 and TRBJ2-7. TRBV21-1 corresponds to a pseudogene. The CDR3 has 9 amino acids. CDR3 bases: TGTGCCATCGGCTACGAGCAGTACTTC. This translates into CAIGYEQYF.

The table lists this clonotype with a few counts. The genes are TRBV15 and TRBJ1-4; perhaps TRBD1 as D (5 bases). CDR1 and CDR2 (germline): LNHNV, YYDKDF (reference sequence). V was clipped by 3 bases and J by 2 bases, with 16 bases between them. The length of the CDR3 is 17 residues. The CDR3 sequence is CATSSGGTGGTNEKLFF. The CDR3 DNA is TGTGCCACCAGCAGTGGGGGAACAGGAGGTACTAATGAAAAACTGTTTTTT. Drawing the rest from reference TRBV15 and TRBJ1-4, the complete variable domain is DAMVIQNPRYQVTQFGKPVTLSCSQTLNHNVMYWYQQKSSQAPKLLFHYYDKDFNNEADTPDNFQSRRPNTSFCFLDIRSPGLGDTAMYLCATSSGGTGGTNEKLFFGSGTQLSVL.